This entry lists 32 T cell receptor beta chains sequenced from one sample in a study of beta chain features in type 1 diabetes (dated by TCRdb to 2016 to 2019). Libraries were built with the immunoSEQ multiplex PCR assay. The entire isolated RNA was reverse transcribed using the High Capacity cDNA Reverse Transcription Kit, and thus expressed TCRB transcripts were sequenced. TCRdb took over this immuneACCESS table, retaining in-frame rearrangements with V and J assigned. Such tables are incomplete; in checked studies, under half of the missing clones stem from an unresolved V gene, and the remainder is unexplained. The sample table shows 300,000 to 350,000 clones, and roughly 8% are seen once. The ten largest clones take up around 0.45% of the sample. Input material: central memory CD4+ T cells from blood. The receptors derive from a woman aged 18 to 35 in good health.

This rearrangement joins TRBV28 to TRBJ1-5; D is ambiguous. The CDR3 is 15 residues long. The germline gives CDR1 MDHEN, CDR2 SYDVKM. Trimming removed 4 bases from V and 7 bases from J, with 17 bases in between. In DNA, the CDR3 is TGTGCCAGCAGTTCGCGGGCCCGGCCTACACAGCCCCAGCATTTT. Translated: CASSSRARPTQPQHF.

The table lists this clone with many counts. The J gene is TRBJ2-1, the V gene TRBV18; TRBD2 is a possible D gene (6 bases). The CDR3 loop spans 16 amino acids. V dropped 4 bases and J dropped 5 bases, with 18 bases sitting between them. Germline assignment: CDR1 KGHSH and CDR2 LQKENI. CDR3 coding DNA: TGTGCCAGCTCACGAAGTAGGGGAGGCGATCACAATGAGCAGTTCTTC. Residues: CASSRSRGGDHNEQFF.

In this sample, this clone turned up many times. CDR3 protein: CAISEGDRAGYEQYF. CDR3 coding DNA: TGTGCCATCAGTGAGGGGGACAGGGCGGGGTACGAGCAGTACTTC. The rearrangement uses TRBV10-3 and TRBJ2-7, with 9 bases aligning to TRBD1. The junction had 6 bases not matched to a gene; V was cut back by 2 bases and J by 4 bases. This CDR3 contains 15 residues. Per the germline V gene, CDR1 is ENHRY and CDR2 is SYGVKD.

The chain has TRBV7-2 and TRBJ2-1; D not resolved. V lost 4 bases and J 10 bases, leaving 8 bases between the germline ends. The germline gives CDR1 SGHTA, CDR2 FQGNSA. The CDR3 extends over 11 amino acids. CDR3 bases: TGTGCCAGCAGCTCATCTAGGGAGCAGTTCTTC. Amino acid sequence: CASSSSREQFF. The full variable domain, rest sourced from reference TRBV7-2 and TRBJ2-1, is GAGVSQSPSNKVTEKGKDVELRCDPISGHTALYWYRQSLGQGLEFLIYFQGNSAPDKSGLPSDRFSAERTGGSVSTLTIQRTQQEDSAVYLCASSSSREQFFGPGTRLTVL.

This clone was recorded a few times. This chain links TRBV25-1 with TRBJ1-4, with a possible D match to TRBD1 (5 bases). The germline CDR1 and CDR2 sequences are MGHDK and SYGVNS. The CDR3 extends over 16 amino acids. Trimming took off 0 bases at V and 6 bases at J, with 14 bases between the two ends. The CDR3 bases are TGTGCCAGCAGTGAATATTTCGGATTGGGGGATGAAAAACTGTTTTTT. It is translated as CASSEYFGLGDEKLFF.

This chain uses TRBV6-5 with TRBJ2-7; D uncertain. This CDR3 contains 14 residues. Per the germline V gene, CDR1 is MNHEY and CDR2 is SVGAGI. V was pared by 0 bases and J by 0 bases, with 6 bases between. The CDR3 DNA reads TGTGCCAGCAGTTACTCCGACTCCTCCTACGAGCAGTACTTC. Its translation is CASSYSDSSYEQYF.

This chain links TRBV6-5 with TRBJ2-5; 7 bases align to TRBD2. Looked up from germline, CDR1 is MNHEY and CDR2 is SVGAGI. The CDR3 consists of 14 residues. Trimming removed 6 bases from V and 5 bases from J; junction bases left unmatched: 9. This chain's CDR3 is CASRPGGLGETQYF. CDR3 DNA: TGTGCCAGCAGACCGGGAGGCCTCGGGGAGACCCAGTACTTC.

This clone showed up just a few times. The chain is built from TRBV29-1 and TRBJ1-1; TRBD1 matches 7 bases. The CDR3 is 11 amino acids. CDR1 is SQVTM and CDR2 is ANQGSEA in the germline V gene. After removal of 4 bases from V and 7 bases from J, the junction contained 3 bases not matched to a gene. CDR3 region: CSVVGTVEAFF. The CDR3 coding sequence is TGCAGCGTTGTGGGGACAGTTGAAGCTTTCTTT.

V gene TRBV14 combines with J gene TRBJ2-1; 11 bases map to TRBD2. The CDR3 totals 16 residues. With 4 bases clipped from V and 7 bases from J, the junction kept 9 bases outside the gene matches. CDR1 SGHDN and CDR2 FVKESK come from the germline V gene. CDR3 in DNA: TGTGCCAGCAGCCTTACCCTAGCGGGAGGCCAGAATGAGCAGTTCTTC. This translates into CASSLTLAGGQNEQFF.

This rearrangement joins TRBV2 to TRBJ2-5; D might be TRBD1 or TRBD2, each matching 6 bases. The ends were cut back, 7 bases at V and 2 bases at J, with 17 bases in the middle. The CDR3 contains 15 residues. Germline V gives CDR1 SNHLY, CDR2 FYNNEI. The CDR3 coding sequence is TGTGCCAGCAAAGGAGGGGACGGACAGCAAGAGACCCAGTACTTC. Translated, it gives CASKGGDGQQETQYF.

The CDR3 coding sequence is TGTGCCAGCAGCGTCAGCGGCAGGGTTCGAGAGACCCAGTACTTC. It yields the protein CASSVSGRVRETQYF. V is TRBV7-2 and J is TRBJ2-5; D is perhaps TRBD1 or TRBD2 (5 bases each). CDR1 is SGHTA, CDR2 FQGNSA, per germline. This CDR3 contains 15 residues. With 5 bases removed from V and 4 bases from J, the gap between germline ends came to 17 bases.

This clone was seen more than once but under ten times. The chain is built from TRBV7-8 and TRBJ2-7; no clear D gene. The CDR3 has 11 residues. In germline, CDR1 is SGHVS, CDR2 FQNEAQ. V was clipped by 8 bases and J by 1 base, with 6 bases between them. The DNA for the CDR3 is TGTGCCAGCGCACAGTCCTACGAGCAGTACTTC. Translating gives CASAQSYEQYF.

V gene TRBV10-3 combines with J gene TRBJ2-1, with D possibly TRBD2 on 6 matching bases. CDR3 size: 18 residues. From germline, CDR1 is ENHRY and CDR2 SYGVKD. Trimming stripped 3 bases from V and 0 bases from J, with 18 bases between. The CDR3, as DNA: TGTGCCATCAGTGACCCTCTTGCACGGGGGAGCTCCTACAATGAGCAGTTCTTC. Translating it yields CAISDPLARGSSYNEQFF.

This clone was observed a handful of times. Other nucleotide sequences in the sample specify the same CDR3. The chain links TRBV9 to TRBJ1-5; no reliable D call. The V end lost 0 bases, the J end lost 6 bases, and 7 bases lay between the germline ends. Germline CDR1 is SGDLS and CDR2 is YYNGEE. This CDR3 contains 13 residues. The CDR3 here is CASSVDGSQPQHF. As DNA, the CDR3 is TGTGCCAGCAGCGTAGATGGGAGTCAGCCCCAGCATTTT.

Only a few counts were recorded for this clone. CDR3 DNA sequence: TGTGCCAGCAGTTTATACAGGTCACGATACGAGCAGTACTTC. It yields the protein CASSLYRSRYEQYF. The J gene is TRBJ2-7, the V gene TRBV6-1; D perhaps matches TRBD1 (5 bases). Germline V lookup: CDR1 MNHNS, CDR2 SASEGT. This CDR3 comprises 14 residues. V lost 5 bases to trimming and J lost 4 bases, with 15 bases between them.

This clone was detected a few times. The chain is built from TRBV7-2 and TRBJ1-2; D gene unclear. CDR3 length: 13 amino acids. Germline assignment: CDR1 SGHTA and CDR2 FQGNSA. V gave up 3 bases and J gave up 13 bases, with 18 bases separating them. DNA of the CDR3: TGTGCCAGCAGCTTGGAGGACGGAGCCTTACGCACCTTC. This sequence encodes CASSLEDGALRTF.

This clone came up a few times. Additional DNA sequences in this sample encode the identical CDR3. The V and J genes are TRBV4-3 and TRBJ2-7; 11 bases line up with TRBD2. There are 15 residues in the CDR3. Germline loops: CDR1 LGHNA, CDR2 YSLEER. V shed 4 bases and J 4 bases; nucleotides not matched to a gene: 6. CDR3 loop: CASSRGTSGSYEQYF. The CDR3 DNA is TGCGCCAGCAGCCGAGGGACTAGCGGTTCATACGAGCAGTACTTC.

This clone has a count of ten or more. The chain employs TRBV7-2 and TRBJ1-5, with 10 positions matching TRBD1. Per germline, CDR1 SGHTA and CDR2 FQGNSA. V was pared by 5 bases and J by 5 bases, with 6 bases of the junction left unmatched. This CDR3 is built from 15 residues. The CDR3 DNA reads as TGTGCCAGCAGCCCCCGGACAGGGGGAGATCAGCCCCAGCATTTT. It specifies CASSPRTGGDQPQHF.

The rearrangement uses TRBV28 and TRBJ1-1; TRBD1 might be the D (6 bases). From germline, CDR1 is MDHEN and CDR2 SYDVKM. V lost 7 bases to trimming and J lost 1 base, with 13 bases between them. CDR3 length equals 14 residues. CDR3 region: CASMAGVGNTEAFF. The CDR3 DNA follows: TGTGCCAGCATGGCAGGGGTAGGGAACACTGAAGCTTTCTTT.

The sample holds a few counts of this clone. The chain couples TRBV19 to TRBJ1-3; D unresolved. V gave up 10 bases and J gave up 0 bases, with 7 bases separating them. Germline V lookup: CDR1 LNHDA, CDR2 SQIVND (reference sequence). This CDR3 contains 12 residues. CDR3 sequence reads: CATGRSGNTIYF. CDR3 sequence (DNA): TGTGCCACAGGACGCTCTGGAAACACCATATATTTT.

This clone has more than one count but fewer than ten. The chain has TRBV7-2 and TRBJ2-7; tentatively, D is TRBD1 (5 bases). The length of the CDR3 is 14 residues. V was shortened by 3 bases and J by 4 bases, with 13 bases between the two germline ends. From germline, CDR1 is SGHTA and CDR2 FQGNSA. CDR3 nucleotides: TGTGCCAGCAGCTTCCAGGGCTCCGGATACGAGCAGTACTTC. Translation: CASSFQGSGYEQYF.

The sample holds many counts of this clone. The chain combines TRBV10-3 with TRBJ1-2; D is uncertain. Germline CDR1 reads ENHRY; CDR2 reads SYGVKD. The CDR3 contains 12 residues. V was pared by 1 base and J by 8 bases, with 8 bases between. The CDR3 here is CAISEYRSGYTF. The CDR3 DNA sequence: TGTGCCATCAGTGAGTATCGGAGCGGCTACACCTTC.

The sample holds a few counts of this clone. The chain employs TRBV28 and TRBJ2-7; no clear D gene. This CDR3 is 14 amino acids long. CDR1 is MDHEN and CDR2 is SYDVKM in the germline V gene. V lost 1 base and J lost 6, with 13 bases in between. The CDR3 DNA is TGTGCCAGCAGTTTATACAACATCGGTGGCGAGCAGTACTTC. Translation gives CASSLYNIGGEQYF. The full variable domain, in which reference TRBV28 and TRBJ2-7 provide the parts outside the CDR3, is DVKVTQSSRYLVKRTGEKVFLECVQDMDHENMFWYRQDPGLGLRLIYFSYDVKMKEKGDIPEGYSVSREKKERFSLILESASTNQTSMYLCASSLYNIGGEQYFGPGTRLTVT.

This clone has a handful of counts. This chain joins TRBV18 and TRBJ2-3; TRBD2 matches at 7 bases. The CDR3 covers 14 residues. V trimming: 3 bases; J trimming: 2 bases; junction bases outside the gene matches: 2. Germline V gives CDR1 KGHSH, CDR2 LQKENI. CDR3 residues: CASSPGTNTDTQYF. CDR3 nucleotides: TGTGCCAGCTCACCCGGGACTAACACAGATACGCAGTATTTT. Supplemented by reference TRBV18 and TRBJ2-3, the full variable domain reads NAGVMQNPRHLVRRRGQEARLRCSPMKGHSHVYWYRQLPEEGLKFMVYLQKENIIDESGMPKERFSAEFPKEGPSILRIQQVVRGDSAAYFCASSPGTNTDTQYFGPGTRLTVL.

This clone has just a few counts. J is TRBJ2-3 and V is TRBV15; 11 nucleotides agree with TRBD2. Germline CDR1 reads LNHNV; CDR2 reads YYDKDF (reference sequence). V dropped 0 bases and J dropped 12; count of bases not matched to a gene: 8. The CDR3 extends over 15 amino acids. The CDR3 DNA sequence: TGTGCCACCAGCAGAGAAATCGTAGCGGGAGGGCCCCAGTATTTT. Protein sequence: CATSREIVAGGPQYF.

This clone was counted ten times or more. This chain joins TRBV15 and TRBJ2-1; TRBD2 aligns across 7 bases. Losses at the gene ends were 1 base for V and 10 bases for J; bases not matched to a gene: 10. This CDR3 is built from 15 residues. Germline V CDR1 and CDR2: LNHNV, YYDKDF (reference sequence). The CDR3 DNA follows: TGTGCCACCAGCAGAGGCGGTGGACTAGTTGACGAGCAGTTCTTC. This translates into CATSRGGGLVDEQFF.

The gene calls are TRBV4-2 and TRBJ2-7; TRBD2 aligns across 11 bases. Germline CDR1 reads LGHNA; CDR2 reads YNFKEQ. V trimming: 6 bases; J trimming: 0 bases; junction bases outside the gene matches: 4. The CDR3 is 15 residues long. CDR3 sequence: CASSQTSGSSYEQYF. CDR3 in DNA: TGTGCCAGCAGTCAAACTAGCGGGAGCTCCTACGAGCAGTACTTC.

This clone was seen many times. The genes are TRBV2 and TRBJ1-1; maybe TRBD1 (5 bases). In germline, CDR1 is SNHLY, CDR2 FYNNEI. Between the trimmed V and J ends, which lost 6 bases and 4 bases, there was a span of 15 bases. The CDR3 loop spans 14 amino acids. In DNA, the CDR3 is TGTGCCAGCAGGGGGACTGGGCTGGGCACTGAAGCTTTCTTT. This translates into CASRGTGLGTEAFF. Supplemented by reference TRBV2 and TRBJ1-1, the full variable domain reads EPEVTQTPSHQVTQMGQEVILRCVPISNHLYFYWYRQILGQKVEFLVSFYNNEISEKSEIFDDQFSVERPDGSNFTLKIRSTKLEDSAMYFCASRGTGLGTEAFFGQGTRLTVV.

This clone was counted a few times. V gene TRBV2 combines with J gene TRBJ2-5; D is tentatively TRBD1 or TRBD2 (5 bases each). CDR1 is SNHLY and CDR2 is FYNNEI in the germline V gene. The CDR3 runs to 16 residues. Trimming left V 5 bases short and J 1 base short, with 17 bases between. The CDR3 here is CASSRNGPGTQETQYF. The CDR3 nucleotides read TGTGCCAGCAGTCGCAATGGACCAGGGACCCAAGAGACCCAGTACTTC.

This chain joins TRBV6-5 and TRBJ2-1; TRBD1 matches at 10 bases. The CDR3 is 14 residues long. Germline V CDR1 and CDR2: MNHEY, SVGAGI. V was pared by 6 bases and J by 5 bases, with 4 bases of the junction left unmatched. DNA for the CDR3: TGTGCCAGCAGGCGGACAGGGGGTAACAATGAGCAGTTCTTC. Protein: CASRRTGGNNEQFF.

This clone was picked up a small number of times. The rearrangement uses TRBV5-8 and TRBJ2-3; 11 bases are a match to TRBD2. CDR1 and CDR2 from the germline V gene are SGHTS and YDEGEE. The CDR3 is 20 amino acids. The V segment lost 3 bases and the J segment 7 bases; nucleotides outside the gene matches: 22. CDR3: CASSSGFLAGGTLEWYTQYF. Here the CDR3 DNA reads TGTGCCAGCAGCTCGGGCTTCCTAGCGGGAGGCACCCTTGAGTGGTATACGCAGTATTTT.

This chain's CDR3 is CASSGATGETQYF. The CDR3 nucleotides are TGTGCCAGCAGCGGAGCGACCGGGGAGACCCAGTACTTC. This rearrangement joins TRBV9 to TRBJ2-5; D uncertain. The CDR3 is 13 amino acids. Trimming cost V 3 bases and J 5 bases, with 11 bases left between them. The V gene's germline CDR1 is SGDLS and CDR2 YYNGEE.